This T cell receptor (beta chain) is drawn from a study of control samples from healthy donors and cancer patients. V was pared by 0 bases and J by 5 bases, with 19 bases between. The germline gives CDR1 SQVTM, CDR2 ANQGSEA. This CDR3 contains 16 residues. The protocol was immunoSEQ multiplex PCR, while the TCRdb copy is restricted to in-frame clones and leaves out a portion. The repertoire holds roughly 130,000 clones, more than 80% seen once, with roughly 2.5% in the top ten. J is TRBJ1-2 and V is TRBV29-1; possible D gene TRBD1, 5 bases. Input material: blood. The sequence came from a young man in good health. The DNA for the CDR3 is TGCAGCGTTGAAGACCGCGGGGGAGCCGCGGGGTATGGCTACACCTTC. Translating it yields CSVEDRGGAAGYGYTF.